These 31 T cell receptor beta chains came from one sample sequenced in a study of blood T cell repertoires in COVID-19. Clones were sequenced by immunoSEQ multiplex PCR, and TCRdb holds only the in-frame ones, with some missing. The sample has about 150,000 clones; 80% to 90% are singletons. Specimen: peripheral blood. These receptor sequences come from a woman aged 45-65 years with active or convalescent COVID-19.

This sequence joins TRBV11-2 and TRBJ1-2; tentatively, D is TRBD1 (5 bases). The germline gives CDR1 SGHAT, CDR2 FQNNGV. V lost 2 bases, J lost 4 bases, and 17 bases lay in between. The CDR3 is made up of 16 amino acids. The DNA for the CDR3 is TGTGCCAGCAGCTTACAGGGCGGGGTATGGGGCTATGGCTACACCTTC. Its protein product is CASSLQGGVWGYGYTF.

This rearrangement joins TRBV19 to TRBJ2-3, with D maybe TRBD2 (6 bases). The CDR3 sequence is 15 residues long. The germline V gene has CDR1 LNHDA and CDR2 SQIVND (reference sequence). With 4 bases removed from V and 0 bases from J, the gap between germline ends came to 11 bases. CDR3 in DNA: TGTGCCAGTAGTAACATAGCGGAAAGCACAGATACGCAGTATTTT. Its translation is CASSNIAESTDTQYF.

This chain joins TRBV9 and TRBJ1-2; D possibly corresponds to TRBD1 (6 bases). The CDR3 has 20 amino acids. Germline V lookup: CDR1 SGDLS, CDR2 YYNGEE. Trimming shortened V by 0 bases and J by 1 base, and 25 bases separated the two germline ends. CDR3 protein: CASSVGWRFLGTTFNYGYTF. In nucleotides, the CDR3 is TGTGCCAGCAGCGTAGGCTGGAGATTTCTGGGGACAACTTTTAACTATGGCTACACCTTC.

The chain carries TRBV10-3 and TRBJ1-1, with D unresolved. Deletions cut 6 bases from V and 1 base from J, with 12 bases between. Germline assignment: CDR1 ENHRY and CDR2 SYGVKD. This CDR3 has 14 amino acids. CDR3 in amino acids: CAIRNSVQNTEAFF. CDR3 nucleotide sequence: TGTGCCATCAGAAACAGTGTCCAGAACACTGAAGCTTTCTTT.

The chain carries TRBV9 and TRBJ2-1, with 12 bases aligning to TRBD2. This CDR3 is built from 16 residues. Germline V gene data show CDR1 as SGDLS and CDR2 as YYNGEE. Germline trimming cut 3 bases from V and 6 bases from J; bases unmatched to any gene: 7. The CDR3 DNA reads TGTGCCAGCAGCGAAACGACTAGCGGGAGTTCCAATGAGCAGTTCTTC. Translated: CASSETTSGSSNEQFF.

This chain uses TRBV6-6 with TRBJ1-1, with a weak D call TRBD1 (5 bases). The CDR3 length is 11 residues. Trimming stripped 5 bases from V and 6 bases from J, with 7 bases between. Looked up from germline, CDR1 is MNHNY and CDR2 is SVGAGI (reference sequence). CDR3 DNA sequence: TGTGCCAGCAGTACAGGTCCTGAAGCTTTCTTT. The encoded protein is CASSTGPEAFF.

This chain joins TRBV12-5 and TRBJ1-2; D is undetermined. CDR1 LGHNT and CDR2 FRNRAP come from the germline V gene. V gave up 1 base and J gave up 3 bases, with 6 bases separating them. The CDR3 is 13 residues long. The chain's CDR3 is CASGLDRYYGYTF. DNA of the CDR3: TGTGCTAGTGGTTTGGACAGATACTATGGCTACACCTTC.

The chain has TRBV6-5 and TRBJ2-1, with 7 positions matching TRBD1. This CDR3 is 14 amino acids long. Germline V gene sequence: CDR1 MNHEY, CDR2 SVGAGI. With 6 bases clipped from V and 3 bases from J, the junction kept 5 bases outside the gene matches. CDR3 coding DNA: TGTGCCAGCAGACGAGGACAGGTCTACAATGAGCAGTTCTTC. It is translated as CASRRGQVYNEQFF.

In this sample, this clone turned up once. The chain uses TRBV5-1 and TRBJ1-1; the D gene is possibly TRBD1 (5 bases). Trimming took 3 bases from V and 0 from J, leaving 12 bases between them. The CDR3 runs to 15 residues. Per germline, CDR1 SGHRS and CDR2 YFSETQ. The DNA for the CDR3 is TGCGCCAGCAGCTCCGATGGCAGGGTGAACACTGAAGCTTTCTTT. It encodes CASSSDGRVNTEAFF. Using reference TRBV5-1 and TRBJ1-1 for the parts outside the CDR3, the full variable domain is KAGVTQTPRYLIKTRGQQVTLSCSPISGHRSVSWYQQTPGQGLQFLFEYFSETQRNKGNFPGRFSGRQFSNSRSEMNVSTLELGDSALYLCASSSDGRVNTEAFFGQGTRLTVV.

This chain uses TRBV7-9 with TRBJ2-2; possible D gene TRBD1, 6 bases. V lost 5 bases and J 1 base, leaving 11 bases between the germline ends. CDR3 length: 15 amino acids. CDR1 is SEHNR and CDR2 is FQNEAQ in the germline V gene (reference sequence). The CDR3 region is CASSRKTGNTGELFF. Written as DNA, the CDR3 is TGTGCCAGCAGCCGCAAGACAGGGAACACCGGGGAGCTGTTTTTT.

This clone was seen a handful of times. CDR3 region: CASGKGALDWYGYTF. CDR3 DNA: TGTGCCAGTGGTAAGGGGGCGTTGGACTGGTATGGCTACACCTTC. This rearrangement joins TRBV7-2 to TRBJ1-2, with 7 bases aligning to TRBD1. CDR1 and CDR2 (germline): SGHTA, FQGNSA. Trimming removed 9 bases from V and 5 bases from J; junction bases left unmatched: 15. This CDR3 spans 15 amino acids.

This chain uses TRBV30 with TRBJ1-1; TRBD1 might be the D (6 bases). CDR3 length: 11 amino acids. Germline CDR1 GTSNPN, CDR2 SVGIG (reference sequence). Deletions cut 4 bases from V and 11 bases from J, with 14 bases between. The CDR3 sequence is CAWTTGPAAFF. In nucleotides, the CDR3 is TGTGCCTGGACGACAGGCCCCGCGGCTTTCTTT.

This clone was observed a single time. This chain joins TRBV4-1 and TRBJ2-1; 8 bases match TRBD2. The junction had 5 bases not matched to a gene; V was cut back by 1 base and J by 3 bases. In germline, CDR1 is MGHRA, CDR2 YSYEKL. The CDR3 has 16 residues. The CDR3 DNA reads TGCGCCAGCAGCCAAGGTAATAGCGGGGTCTACAATGAGCAGTTCTTC. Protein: CASSQGNSGVYNEQFF.

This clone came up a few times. CDR3 protein: CASSLRSYEQYF. The CDR3 nucleotides read TGCGCCAGCAGCTTGCGGTCCTACGAGCAGTACTTC. This chain links TRBV5-1 with TRBJ2-7; D unclear. The V gene's germline CDR1 is SGHRS and CDR2 YFSETQ. This CDR3 has 12 amino acids. Trimming cost V 1 base and J 1 base, with 3 bases left between them.

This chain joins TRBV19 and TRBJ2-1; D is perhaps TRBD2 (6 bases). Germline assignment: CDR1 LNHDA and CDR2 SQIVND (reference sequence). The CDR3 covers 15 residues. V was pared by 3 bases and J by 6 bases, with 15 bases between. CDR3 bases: TGTGCCAGTAGTATGGGAGGAGGGGCAGGCAATGAGCAGTTCTTC. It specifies CASSMGGGAGNEQFF.

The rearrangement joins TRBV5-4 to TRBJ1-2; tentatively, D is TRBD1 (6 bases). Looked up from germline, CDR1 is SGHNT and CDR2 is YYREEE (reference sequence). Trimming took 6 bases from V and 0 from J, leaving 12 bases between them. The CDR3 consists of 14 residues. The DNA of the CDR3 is TGTGCCAGCACCTTACAGGGTGCTAACTATGGCTACACCTTC. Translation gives CASTLQGANYGYTF.

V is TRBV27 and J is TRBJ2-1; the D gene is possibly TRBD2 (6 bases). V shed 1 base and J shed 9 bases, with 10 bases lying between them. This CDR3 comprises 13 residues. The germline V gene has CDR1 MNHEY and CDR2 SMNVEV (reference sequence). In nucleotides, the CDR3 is TGTGCCAGCAGTTTATGGGGCGGGACTGAGCAGTTCTTC. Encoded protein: CASSLWGGTEQFF.

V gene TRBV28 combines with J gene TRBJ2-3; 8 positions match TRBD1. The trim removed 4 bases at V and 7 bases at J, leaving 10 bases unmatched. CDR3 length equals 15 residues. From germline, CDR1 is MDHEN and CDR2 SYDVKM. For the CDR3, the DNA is TGTGCCAGCAGTTCAGGACAGGGAGTTTTCAATACGCAGTATTTT. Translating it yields CASSSGQGVFNTQYF.

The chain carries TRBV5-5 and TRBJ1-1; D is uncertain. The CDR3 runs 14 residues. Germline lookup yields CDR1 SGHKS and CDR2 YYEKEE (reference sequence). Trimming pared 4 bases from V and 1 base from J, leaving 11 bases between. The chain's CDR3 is CASSEDGGNTEAFF. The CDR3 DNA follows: TGTGCCAGCAGCGAGGACGGAGGGAACACTGAAGCTTTCTTT.

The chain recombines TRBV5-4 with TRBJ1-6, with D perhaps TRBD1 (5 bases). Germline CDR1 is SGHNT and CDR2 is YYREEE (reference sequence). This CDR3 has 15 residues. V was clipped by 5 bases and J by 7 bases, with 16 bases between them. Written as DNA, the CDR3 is TGTGCCAGCAGGGAGGGGTTGGTACCGAATTCACCCCTCCACTTT. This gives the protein CASREGLVPNSPLHF.

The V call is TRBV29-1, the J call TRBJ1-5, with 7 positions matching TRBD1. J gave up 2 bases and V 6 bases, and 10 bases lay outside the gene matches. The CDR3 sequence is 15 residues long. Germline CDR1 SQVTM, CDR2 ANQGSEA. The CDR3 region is CSVATGARGNQPQHF. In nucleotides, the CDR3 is TGCAGCGTGGCAACAGGGGCGAGGGGCAATCAGCCCCAGCATTTT. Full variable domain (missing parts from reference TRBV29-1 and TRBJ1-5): SAVISQKPSRDICQRGTSLTIQCQVDSQVTMMFWYRQQPGQSLTLIATANQGSEATYESGFVIDKFPISRPNLTFSTLTVSNMSPEDSSIYLCSVATGARGNQPQHFGDGTRLSIL.

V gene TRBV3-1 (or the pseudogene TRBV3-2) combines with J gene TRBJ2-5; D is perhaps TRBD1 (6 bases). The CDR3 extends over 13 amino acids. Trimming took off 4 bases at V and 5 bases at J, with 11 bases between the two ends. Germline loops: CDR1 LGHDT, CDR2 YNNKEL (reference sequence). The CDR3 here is CASSPQGRETQYF. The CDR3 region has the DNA TGTGCCAGCAGCCCACAGGGAAGGGAGACCCAGTACTTC.

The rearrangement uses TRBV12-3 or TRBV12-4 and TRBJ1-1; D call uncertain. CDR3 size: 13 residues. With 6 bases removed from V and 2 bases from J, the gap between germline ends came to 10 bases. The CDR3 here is CASSLTPNTEAFF. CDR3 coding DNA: TGTGCCAGCAGCCTGACACCAAACACTGAAGCTTTCTTT.

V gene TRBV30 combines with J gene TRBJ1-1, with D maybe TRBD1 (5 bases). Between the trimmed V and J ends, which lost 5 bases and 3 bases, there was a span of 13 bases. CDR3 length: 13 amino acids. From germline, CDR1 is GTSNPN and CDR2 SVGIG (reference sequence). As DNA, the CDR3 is TGTGCCTGGCAGGGTAATCTCGACACTGAAGCTTTCTTT. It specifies CAWQGNLDTEAFF.

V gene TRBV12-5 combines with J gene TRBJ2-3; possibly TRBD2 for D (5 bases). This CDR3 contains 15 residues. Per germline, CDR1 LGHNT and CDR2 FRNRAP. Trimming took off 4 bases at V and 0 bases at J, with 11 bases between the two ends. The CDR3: CASGSGGFSTDTQYF. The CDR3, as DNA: TGTGCTAGTGGTTCGGGCGGGTTTAGCACAGATACGCAGTATTTT.

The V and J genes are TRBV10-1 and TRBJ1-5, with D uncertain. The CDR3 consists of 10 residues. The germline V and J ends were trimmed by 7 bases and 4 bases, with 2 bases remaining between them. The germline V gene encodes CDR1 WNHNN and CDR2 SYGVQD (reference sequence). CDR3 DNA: TGCGCCAGCATAAATCAGCCCCAGCATTTT. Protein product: CASINQPQHF.

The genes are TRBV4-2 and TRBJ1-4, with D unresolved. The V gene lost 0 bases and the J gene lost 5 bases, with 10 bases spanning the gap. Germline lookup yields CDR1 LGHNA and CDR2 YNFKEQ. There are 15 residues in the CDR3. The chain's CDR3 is CASSQENYKNEKLFF. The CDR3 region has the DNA TGTGCCAGCAGCCAAGAGAATTACAAGAATGAAAAACTGTTTTTT.

In nucleotides, the CDR3 is TGTGCCAGCAGTTCCCCGTCTAGGAGGGATGAGCAGTTCTTC. Encoded protein: CASSSPSRRDEQFF. This chain links TRBV27 with TRBJ2-1; maybe TRBD2 (6 bases). CDR3 size: 14 residues. Trimming shortened V by 4 bases and J by 8 bases, and 15 bases separated the two germline ends. CDR1 is MNHEY and CDR2 is SMNVEV in the germline V gene (reference sequence).

The CDR3 spells CASSYGKGDSPLHF. The DNA for the CDR3 is TGTGCCAGCAGTTACGGGAAAGGGGATTCACCCCTCCACTTT. J is TRBJ1-6 and V is TRBV6-5; D is possibly TRBD1 (5 bases). The CDR3 has 14 amino acids. Germline V gene lookup returns CDR1 MNHEY and CDR2 SVGAGI. The V end was cut by 2 bases, the J end by 8 bases, with 10 bases between.

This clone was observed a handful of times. CDR3 amino acids: CASSQGPPRTEAFF. For the CDR3, the DNA is TGTGCCAGCAGCCAAGGGCCCCCGAGGACTGAAGCTTTCTTT. The chain combines TRBV3-1 (or the pseudogene TRBV3-2) with TRBJ1-1; D remains ambiguous. From germline, CDR1 is LGHDT and CDR2 YNNKEL (reference sequence). With 1 base removed from V and 5 bases from J, the gap between germline ends came to 11 bases. The CDR3 sequence is 14 residues long.

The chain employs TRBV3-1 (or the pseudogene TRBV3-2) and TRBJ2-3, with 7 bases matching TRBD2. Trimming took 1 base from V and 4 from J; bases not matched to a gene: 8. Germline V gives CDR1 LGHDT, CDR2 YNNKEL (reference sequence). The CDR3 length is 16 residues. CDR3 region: CASSQAPGGGADTQYF. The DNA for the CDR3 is TGTGCCAGCAGCCAAGCGCCAGGCGGGGGAGCAGATACGCAGTATTTT.